Below are 29 T cell receptor beta chains sequenced from a single sample in a study of blood T cell repertoires in COVID-19. The assay was immunoSEQ multiplex PCR, and TCRdb's table has in-frame clones only and misses some. The sample comprises 100,000 to 150,000 clones, about 85% of which are singletons, and around 9.8% rests with the top ten. Sample: peripheral blood. The receptors stem from a man aged 35 to 55 with active or convalescent COVID-19.

Comments on this clone: An end of the junction differs from the germline gene, which may be a read error. The V gene is TRBV30, the J gene TRBJ1-2, with D perhaps TRBD1 (5 bases). This CDR3 contains 11 residues. In germline, CDR1 is GTSNPN, CDR2 SVGIG (reference sequence). The CDR3 region has the DNA TGTGCCTGGAGTCCCCTCAAGGGGCTCCTCTTC. Translated: CAWSPLKGLLF.

J is TRBJ1-5 and V is TRBV5-6, with D maybe TRBD1 (5 bases). Germline values: CDR1 SGHDT, CDR2 YYEEEE. The CDR3 extends over 16 amino acids. Trimming cost V 4 bases and J 4 bases, with 18 bases left between them. The CDR3 DNA is TGTGCCAGCAGCCGGCTAAGAGGCAGGGATAATCAGCCCCAGCATTTT. Translating it yields CASSRLRGRDNQPQHF.

This rearrangement joins TRBV19 to TRBJ1-2, with TRBD1 as a possible D gene (5 bases). Trimming removed 3 bases at V and 4 bases at J, with 9 bases between. This CDR3 comprises 13 residues. Per the germline V gene, CDR1 is LNHDA and CDR2 is SQIVND (reference sequence). CDR3 amino acids: CASSIDSFYGYTF. CDR3 coding DNA: TGTGCCAGTAGTATCGACAGCTTCTATGGCTACACCTTC.

The V call is TRBV5-5, the J call TRBJ1-4, with 7 bases identical to TRBD1. The V gene end was trimmed by 4 bases and the J gene end by 2 bases; junction bases not matched to a gene: 8. There are 16 residues in the CDR3. The germline V gene has CDR1 SGHKS and CDR2 YYEKEE (reference sequence). The CDR3 reads CASSPGTAMTNEKLFF. CDR3 in DNA: TGTGCCAGCAGCCCCGGGACAGCCATGACTAATGAAAAACTGTTTTTT.

V gene TRBV18 combines with J gene TRBJ2-3; D is possibly TRBD2 (6 bases). The V end lost 6 bases, the J end lost 4 bases, and 17 bases lay between the germline ends. This CDR3 comprises 15 residues. Germline lookup yields CDR1 KGHSH and CDR2 LQKENI. The CDR3 region is CASSSSGLDSDTQYF. DNA for the CDR3: TGTGCCAGCTCGTCATCGGGACTCGATTCAGATACGCAGTATTTT.

This clone was counted at least ten times. This chain joins TRBV4-2 and TRBJ1-6; D is undetermined. Germline loops: CDR1 LGHNA, CDR2 YNFKEQ. This CDR3 comprises 16 residues. Trimming removed 1 base from V and 9 bases from J, with 16 bases in between. The CDR3 DNA follows: TGTGCCAGCAGCCAAGGGGCGGCGGACTTCAGTTCACCCCTCCACTTT. Protein product: CASSQGAADFSSPLHF.

The chain carries TRBV15 and TRBJ2-1; no clear D. V was cut by 1 base and J by 5 bases, with 6 bases left in between. The germline CDR1 and CDR2 sequences are LNHNV and YYDKDF (reference sequence). CDR3 length: 13 residues. CDR3: CATSRVADNEQFF. DNA of the CDR3: TGTGCCACCAGCAGAGTAGCCGACAATGAGCAGTTCTTC.

This sequence joins TRBV6-6 and TRBJ2-2, with 10 bases identical to TRBD2. J gave up 0 bases and V 4 bases, and 2 bases lay outside the gene matches. This CDR3 has 16 residues. Germline assignment: CDR1 MNHNY and CDR2 SVGAGI (reference sequence). The DNA for the CDR3 is TGTGCCAGCAGTTCTAGCGGGGGAGCGAACACCGGGGAGCTGTTTTTT. This sequence encodes CASSSSGGANTGELFF.

This clone occurred a few times. The chain combines TRBV6-5 with TRBJ1-4, with 7 bases fitting TRBD1. The length of the CDR3 is 14 residues. Germline CDR1 reads MNHEY; CDR2 reads SVGAGI. Germline trimming cut 6 bases from V and 4 bases from J; bases unmatched to any gene: 5. The CDR3 bases are TGTGCCAGCAGAAGGGACAGCCTTAATGAAAAACTGTTTTTT. As protein: CASRRDSLNEKLFF.

The chain recombines TRBV6-1 with TRBJ2-7; tentatively, D is TRBD1 (5 bases). The germline V and J ends were trimmed by 0 bases and 2 bases, with 14 bases remaining between them. This CDR3 region has 16 residues. Germline V lookup: CDR1 MNHNS, CDR2 SASEGT. CDR3 protein: CASSEALRARTYEQYF. DNA of the CDR3: TGTGCCAGCAGTGAAGCCCTCAGGGCCCGGACCTACGAGCAGTACTTC.

This rearrangement joins TRBV12-5 to TRBJ1-4, with a weak D call TRBD1 (5 bases). Germline values: CDR1 LGHNT, CDR2 FRNRAP. Trimming pared 0 bases from V and 8 bases from J, leaving 16 bases between. CDR3 length: 16 residues. The CDR3 DNA reads as TGTGCTAGTGGTTTGGTACTGGGGGGAAAGGGAGAAAAACTGTTTTTT. This encodes CASGLVLGGKGEKLFF.

The chain joins TRBV6-5 to TRBJ1-4; D remains unclear. Germline loops: CDR1 MNHEY, CDR2 SVGAGI. Between the trimmed V and J ends, which lost 6 bases and 2 bases, there was a span of 10 bases. The CDR3 totals 14 residues. Written as DNA, the CDR3 is TGTGCCAGCAGGAACTCCGCGACTAATGAAAAACTGTTTTTT. This sequence encodes CASRNSATNEKLFF.

This sequence joins TRBV4-2 and TRBJ1-3; D gene ambiguous. The V gene's germline CDR1 is LGHNA and CDR2 YNFKEQ. V was trimmed by 0 bases and J by 0 bases, leaving 9 bases between them. This CDR3 contains 16 residues. CDR3 coding DNA: TGTGCCAGCAGCCAAGACTCGGGTGCCTCTGGAAACACCATATATTTT. It is translated as CASSQDSGASGNTIYF.

The chain uses TRBV14 and TRBJ1-3; D call uncertain. Between the trimmed V and J ends, which lost 1 base and 4 bases, there was a span of 5 bases. Per the germline V gene, CDR1 is SGHDN and CDR2 is FVKESK. The length of the CDR3 is 13 residues. The CDR3 spells CASSQVAGNTIYF. In DNA form, the CDR3 reads TGTGCCAGCAGCCAAGTGGCAGGAAACACCATATATTTT.

The chain combines TRBV6-2 or TRBV6-3 with TRBJ2-3; 8 bases agree with TRBD2. The junction had 10 bases not matched to a gene; V was cut back by 3 bases and J by 5 bases. Germline assignment: CDR1 MNHEY and CDR2 SVGEGT. The CDR3 has 16 amino acids. This CDR3 is CASSYEIAGIVDTQYF. DNA for the CDR3: TGTGCCAGCAGTTATGAGATAGCGGGGATAGTAGATACGCAGTATTTT.

This clone was counted a few times. J is TRBJ2-6 and V is TRBV29-1, with TRBD2 matching 7 bases. The CDR3 spans 14 residues. Germline V gene lookup returns CDR1 SQVTM and CDR2 ANQGSEA. J was trimmed by 4 bases and V by 1 base; bases with no gene match: 1. CDR3 sequence reads: CSVEAGGGANVLTF. CDR3 DNA sequence: TGCAGCGTTGAAGCGGGGGGAGGGGCCAACGTCCTGACTTTC.

The chain couples TRBV5-1 to TRBJ2-7, with 9 bases identical to TRBD1. V gave up 4 bases and J gave up 6 bases; unmatched junction bases: 8. Germline V gene data show CDR1 as SGHRS and CDR2 as YFSETQ. The CDR3 runs to 14 residues. CDR3 amino acids: CASSPGDRESEQYF. The CDR3 DNA reads as TGCGCCAGCAGCCCGGGGGACAGGGAATCCGAGCAGTACTTC. Together with reference TRBV5-1 and TRBJ2-7, the CDR3 gives the full variable domain: KAGVTQTPRYLIKTRGQQVTLSCSPISGHRSVSWYQQTPGQGLQFLFEYFSETQRNKGNFPGRFSGRQFSNSRSEMNVSTLELGDSALYLCASSPGDRESEQYFGPGTRLTVT.

This clone occurred once. The chain is built from TRBV11-2 and TRBJ2-7; 8 bases fit TRBD1. CDR1 and CDR2 from the germline V gene are SGHAT and FQNNGV. CDR3 size: 12 residues. CDR3 DNA: TGTGCGTCCGGGACAGGTGCATACGAGCAGTACTTC. Its protein is CASGTGAYEQYF.

The rearrangement links TRBV24-1 to TRBJ2-2, with 10 bases matching TRBD1. The CDR3 covers 17 residues. The J segment lost 5 bases and the V segment lost 7 bases, leaving 12 bases of the junction unmatched. CDR1 KGHDR and CDR2 SFDVKD come from the germline V gene. The CDR3 region has the DNA TGTGCCACCAGCCCGACGACAGGGGGCTTAAGGACCGGGGAGCTGTTTTTT. Residues: CATSPTTGGLRTGELFF.

V is TRBV7-9 and J is TRBJ2-3; possible D gene TRBD1, 5 bases. This CDR3 spans 14 amino acids. V lost 4 bases to trimming and J lost 1 base, with 9 bases between them. The germline V gene has CDR1 SEHNR and CDR2 FQNEAQ (reference sequence). CDR3 nucleotide sequence: TGTGCCAGCAGCTCGATACAGGGCACAGATACGCAGTATTTT. Protein: CASSSIQGTDTQYF.

A single count supports this clone. This chain connects TRBV6-6 to TRBJ1-2, with 7 bases fitting TRBD1. With V trimmed by 5 bases and J by 0 bases, 15 bases remained unmatched. CDR1 MNHNY and CDR2 SVGAGI come from the germline V gene (reference sequence). This CDR3 comprises 18 residues. CDR3 loop: CASSPQWTGTTANYGYTF. The CDR3 region has the DNA TGTGCCAGCAGTCCCCAATGGACAGGCACTACAGCTAACTATGGCTACACCTTC.

The chain has TRBV20-1 and TRBJ1-3, with D possibly matching TRBD1 (5 bases). Germline-derived CDR1 and CDR2 are DFQATT and SNEGSKA (reference sequence). The CDR3 contains 15 residues. The ends were cut back, 3 bases at V and 0 bases at J, with 12 bases in the middle. The chain's CDR3 is CSASLDRPSGNTIYF. The CDR3 bases are TGCAGTGCTAGTCTTGACAGACCCTCTGGAAACACCATATATTTT.

To note about this clone: One end of the junction is discordant with germline, which a read error may explain. This chain uses TRBV7-7 with TRBJ2-5, with a tentative D call TRBD1 (6 bases). This CDR3 is built from 15 residues. Looked up from germline, CDR1 is SSHAT and CDR2 is FNYEAQ (reference sequence). The DNA of the CDR3 is TGTGCTAGCAGCCCCACCGGGACACCAAAAGAGACCCAGTACTTC. It encodes CASSPTGTPKETQYF.

A single count supports this clone. The chain carries TRBV10-3 and TRBJ1-1; 12 nucleotides line up with TRBD1. The CDR3 is made up of 15 amino acids. Losses at the gene ends were 3 bases for V and 4 bases for J; bases not matched to a gene: 3. Germline assignment: CDR1 ENHRY and CDR2 SYGVKD. The CDR3 sequence: CAISDLGQGATEAFF. CDR3 bases: TGTGCCATCAGTGACCTGGGACAGGGGGCCACTGAAGCTTTCTTT.

The chain uses TRBV9 and TRBJ2-1, with TRBD1 matching 7 bases. V shed 3 bases and J 0 bases; nucleotides not matched to a gene: 6. Germline CDR1 is SGDLS and CDR2 is YYNGEE. This CDR3 region has 16 residues. CDR3: CASSAEQGPSYNEQFF. The CDR3 nucleotides are TGTGCCAGCAGCGCCGAACAGGGGCCCTCCTACAATGAGCAGTTCTTC.

The V call is TRBV5-1, the J call TRBJ1-1; TRBD1 is a possible D gene (5 bases). This CDR3 has 15 amino acids. Trimming took off 4 bases at V and 1 base at J, with 14 bases between the two ends. CDR1 and CDR2 (germline): SGHRS, YFSETQ. CDR3 nucleotide sequence: TGCGCCAGCAGCCACTTGCTTGGACAGAACACTGAAGCTTTCTTT. Translated: CASSHLLGQNTEAFF. Complete variable domain (other parts from reference TRBV5-1 and TRBJ1-1): KAGVTQTPRYLIKTRGQQVTLSCSPISGHRSVSWYQQTPGQGLQFLFEYFSETQRNKGNFPGRFSGRQFSNSRSEMNVSTLELGDSALYLCASSHLLGQNTEAFFGQGTRLTVV.

The V gene is TRBV7-9, the J gene TRBJ1-6, with 12 bases lining up with TRBD1. This CDR3 comprises 16 residues. Germline CDR1 is SEHNR and CDR2 is FQNEAQ (reference sequence). The V and J ends lost 5 bases and 11 bases, in that order; junction bases with no gene match: 10. The CDR3 reads CASSEQGQGARTPLHF. For the CDR3, the DNA is TGTGCCAGCAGCGAGCAGGGACAGGGGGCGAGGACACCCCTCCACTTT.

This rearrangement joins TRBV19 to TRBJ2-1; 9 nucleotides match TRBD1. Per germline, CDR1 LNHDA and CDR2 SQIVND (reference sequence). There are 14 residues in the CDR3. Unmatched junction bases numbered 6, after V lost 5 bases and J lost 7 bases. The CDR3 bases are TGTGCCAGTAGTCAGACAGGGGGGAGTAATGAGCAGTTCTTC. Its translation: CASSQTGGSNEQFF.

The rearrangement uses TRBV3-1 (or the pseudogene TRBV3-2) and TRBJ2-7; possibly TRBD2 for D (5 bases). Germline V CDR1 and CDR2: LGHDT, YNNKEL (reference sequence). This CDR3 contains 14 residues. V was cut by 0 bases and J by 6 bases, with 12 bases left in between. The DNA for the CDR3 is TGTGCCAGCAGCCAAGATCAGACGGAGGCCGAGCAGTACTTC. It yields the protein CASSQDQTEAEQYF.